This T cell receptor (beta chain) came from a study of shared clonotypes between healthy human individuals. As defined, naive CD8 cells were CD45RO-negative and positively selected for CCR7, with terminally differentiated effector memory CD45RA+ cells excluded. The data were produced by immunoSEQ multiplex PCR, yet TCRdb's version contains in-frame clones alone and is incomplete. The sample has around 2,000,000 clones, approximately 94% seen once. This CDR3 has 14 residues. V lost 9 bases and J lost 2; bases outside the gene matches: 7. Germline lookup yields CDR1 MNHEY and CDR2 SMNVEV (reference sequence).

This sequence originates from a man between 18 and 29 years old in good health. Some clones in this sample may be carry-over from other donors' samples. The sequenced sample consisted of naive CD8+ T cells from PBMCs. The genes are TRBV27 and TRBJ2-3, with 8 bases aligning to TRBD2. The CDR3 nucleotides read TGTGCCAGTCAGAAGCGGGGGATCACAGATACGCAGTATTTT. Amino acid sequence: CASQKRGITDTQYF.